This TCR beta chain was retrieved from a study of beta chain features in type 1 diabetes. Across the whole study: Sorted cells, approximately 110,000,000 in number, were examined across all samples. Points from the study as a whole: There was a moderate but significant shortening of TCRB CDR3s in all four CD4+ subsets of Type 1 diabetes patients.

Concerning this clone itself: The antigen remains undetermined.

Germline lookup yields CDR1 SGHTA and CDR2 FQGNSA. V lost 0 bases and J lost 4, with 7 bases in between. The CDR3 totals 14 residues. Investigators reverse transcribed all isolated RNA, so they sequenced expressed TCRB transcripts. The table came from immunoSEQ multiplex PCR; TCRdb's copy has only in-frame clones and leaves some out. The repertoire consists of roughly 260,000 clones, with about a fifth occurring once and the leading ten covering approximately 0.029%. A sort by CD45RO/CCR7/CD25/CD127/CD95/CD27 yielded CD4+ naive, central memory, regulatory and stem cell-like memory cells. The sequenced sample was naive CD4+ T cells from blood. This clonotype originated in a woman between 40 and 50 years old with type 1 diabetes. J is TRBJ2-1 and V is TRBV7-2; D gene unclear. The CDR3: CASSLADKYNEQFF. The CDR3 region has the DNA TGTGCCAGCAGCTTAGCTGACAAGTACAATGAGCAGTTCTTC.